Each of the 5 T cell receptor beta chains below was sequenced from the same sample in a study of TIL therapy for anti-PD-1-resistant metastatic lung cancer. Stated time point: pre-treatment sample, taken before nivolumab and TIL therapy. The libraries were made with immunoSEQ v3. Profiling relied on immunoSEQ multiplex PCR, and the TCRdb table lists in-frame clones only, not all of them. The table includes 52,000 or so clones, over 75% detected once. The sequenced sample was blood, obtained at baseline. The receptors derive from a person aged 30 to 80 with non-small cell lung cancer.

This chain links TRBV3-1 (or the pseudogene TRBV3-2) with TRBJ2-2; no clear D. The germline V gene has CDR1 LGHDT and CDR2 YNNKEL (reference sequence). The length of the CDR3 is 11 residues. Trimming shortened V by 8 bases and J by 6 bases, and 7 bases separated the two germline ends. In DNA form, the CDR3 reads TGTGCCAGCGGTCGGGCCGGGGAGCTGTTTTTT. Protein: CASGRAGELFF.

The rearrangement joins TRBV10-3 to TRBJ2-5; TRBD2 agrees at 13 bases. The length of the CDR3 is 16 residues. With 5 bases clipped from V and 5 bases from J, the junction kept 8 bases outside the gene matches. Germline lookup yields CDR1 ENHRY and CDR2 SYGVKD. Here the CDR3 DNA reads TGTGCCATCAGTACTAGCGGGGGGGCACTTGGGGAGACCCAGTACTTC. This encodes CAISTSGGALGETQYF.

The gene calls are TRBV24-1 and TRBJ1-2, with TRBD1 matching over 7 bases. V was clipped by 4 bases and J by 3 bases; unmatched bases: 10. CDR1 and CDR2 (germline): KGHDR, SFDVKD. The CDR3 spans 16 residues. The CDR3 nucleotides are TGTGCCACCAGTGACCCAAACAGGGGAACGTACTATGGCTACACCTTC. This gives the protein CATSDPNRGTYYGYTF.

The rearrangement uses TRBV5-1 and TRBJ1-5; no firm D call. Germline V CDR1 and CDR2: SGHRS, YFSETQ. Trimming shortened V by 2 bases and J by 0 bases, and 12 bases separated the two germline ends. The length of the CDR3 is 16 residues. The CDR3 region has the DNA TGCGCCAGCAGCTTATCAGGACCGACTAGCAATCAGCCCCAGCATTTT. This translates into CASSLSGPTSNQPQHF. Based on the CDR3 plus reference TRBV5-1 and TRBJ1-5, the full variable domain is KAGVTQTPRYLIKTRGQQVTLSCSPISGHRSVSWYQQTPGQGLQFLFEYFSETQRNKGNFPGRFSGRQFSNSRSEMNVSTLELGDSALYLCASSLSGPTSNQPQHFGDGTRLSIL.

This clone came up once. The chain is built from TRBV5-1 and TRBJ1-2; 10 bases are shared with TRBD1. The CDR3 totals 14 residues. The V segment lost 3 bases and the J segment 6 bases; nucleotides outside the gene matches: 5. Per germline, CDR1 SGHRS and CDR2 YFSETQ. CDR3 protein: CASSYSGTGDGYTF. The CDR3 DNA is TGCGCCAGCAGCTACTCCGGGACAGGGGATGGCTACACCTTC.